The 19 T cell receptor beta chains given below trace back to one sample, sequenced in a study of T cell changes during pregnancy in multiple sclerosis. Data came from immunoSEQ multiplex PCR; TCRdb stores just in-frame clones and leaves some out. The sample lists tens of thousands of clones, 92% occurring once. Material: peripheral blood, obtained after pregnancy. These receptors originate from a female donor with multiple sclerosis, enrolled in a pregnancy study.

The gene calls are TRBV9 and TRBJ2-7; 7 bases match TRBD1. The junction had 3 bases not matched to a gene; V was cut back by 0 bases and J by 3 bases. Looked up from germline, CDR1 is SGDLS and CDR2 is YYNGEE. The CDR3 spans 14 residues. CDR3 sequence (DNA): TGTGCCAGCAGCGTAGAGGCAGGGGGCTACGAGCAGTACTTC. This translates into CASSVEAGGYEQYF.

J is TRBJ1-3 and V is TRBV12-5; D gene uncertain. Per the germline V gene, CDR1 is LGHNT and CDR2 is FRNRAP. The CDR3 extends over 14 amino acids. The germline V and J ends were trimmed by 1 base and 0 bases, with 4 bases remaining between them. CDR3 sequence reads: CASGLGGSGNTIYF. The CDR3 region has the DNA TGTGCTAGTGGTTTGGGCGGCTCTGGAAACACCATATATTTT.

The chain employs TRBV7-2 and TRBJ2-3; 7 bases are shared with TRBD1. This CDR3 has 14 residues. CDR1 is SGHTA and CDR2 is FQGNSA in the germline V gene. V lost 3 bases and J lost 11; bases outside the gene matches: 11. CDR3 loop: CASSLPKGQVGQYF. The CDR3 DNA sequence: TGTGCCAGCAGCTTGCCAAAAGGACAGGTGGGGCAGTATTTT.

In DNA form, the CDR3 reads TGTGCCAGCAGCCCCGGGACAGGGGGTTATGGCTACACCTTC. Translated: CASSPGTGGYGYTF. The genes are TRBV5-5 and TRBJ1-2; 11 nucleotides line up with TRBD1. The germline V gene has CDR1 SGHKS and CDR2 YYEKEE (reference sequence). V gave up 4 bases and J gave up 5 bases; unmatched junction bases: 4. The CDR3 spans 14 residues.

This chain links TRBV5-4 with TRBJ2-5, with TRBD2 as a possible D gene (6 bases). CDR3 length: 13 residues. V was trimmed by 5 bases and J by 1 base, leaving 9 bases between them. The V gene's germline CDR1 is SGHNT and CDR2 YYREEE (reference sequence). The CDR3 spells CASSKTSQETQYF. DNA for the CDR3: TGTGCCAGCAGTAAGACTAGCCAAGAGACCCAGTACTTC.

The V gene is TRBV18, the J gene TRBJ2-5; D gene unclear. V lost 2 bases and J lost 4, with 11 bases in between. The germline V gene encodes CDR1 KGHSH and CDR2 LQKENI. CDR3 size: 14 residues. CDR3 sequence: CASSPNRVGETQYF. The CDR3 DNA reads as TGTGCCAGCTCACCAAACCGGGTCGGAGAGACCCAGTACTTC.

This chain connects TRBV7-2 to TRBJ2-7; D is perhaps TRBD1 (6 bases). The V end was cut by 5 bases, the J end by 7 bases, with 12 bases between. Germline CDR1 reads SGHTA; CDR2 reads FQGNSA. CDR3 length equals 12 residues. CDR3 DNA sequence: TGTGCCAGCAGCCCGGACAGATGGGAGCAGTACTTC. This translates into CASSPDRWEQYF.

The chain recombines TRBV9 with TRBJ2-1; D is uncertain. V was shortened by 0 bases and J by 0 bases, with 10 bases between the two germline ends. CDR1 is SGDLS and CDR2 is YYNGEE in the germline V gene. CDR3 length: 16 amino acids. In DNA form, the CDR3 reads TGTGCCAGCAGCGTAGAGCCCGCAAGCTCCTACAATGAGCAGTTCTTC. Protein: CASSVEPASSYNEQFF.

The chain joins TRBV14 to TRBJ2-3; 7 bases map to TRBD1. CDR3 size: 15 residues. In germline, CDR1 is SGHDN, CDR2 FVKESK. J gave up 1 base and V 6 bases, and 7 bases lay outside the gene matches. CDR3: CASRRRGLGTDTQYF. The CDR3, as DNA: TGTGCCAGCAGGCGTAGGGGGCTCGGCACAGATACGCAGTATTTT.

The rearrangement links TRBV7-9 to TRBJ2-7; tentative D call: TRBD1 (6 bases). With 6 bases removed from V and 4 bases from J, the gap between germline ends came to 19 bases. The CDR3 loop spans 15 amino acids. Germline V CDR1 and CDR2: SEHNR, FQNEAQ (reference sequence). The DNA of the CDR3 is TGTGCCAGCAGTTCTCTCAGAACCAGGGGATACGAGCAGTACTTC. Encoded protein: CASSSLRTRGYEQYF.

The V call is TRBV6-5, the J call TRBJ1-6, with D unclear. V dropped 0 bases and J dropped 2 bases, with 2 bases sitting between them. Germline values: CDR1 MNHEY, CDR2 SVGAGI. The CDR3 runs to 14 residues. The CDR3 DNA is TGTGCCAGCAGTTACTCCACCTATAATTCACCCCTCCACTTT. As protein: CASSYSTYNSPLHF.

This clone came up a few times. This chain joins TRBV9 and TRBJ1-1; 7 nucleotides match TRBD1. CDR1 is SGDLS, CDR2 YYNGEE, per germline. The CDR3 has 15 residues. V trimming: 5 bases; J trimming: 0 bases; junction bases outside the gene matches: 7. The CDR3 DNA reads as TGTGCCAGCAGTGGGACAGCTCTTATGAACACTGAAGCTTTCTTT. Encoded protein: CASSGTALMNTEAFF.

The chain links TRBV29-1 to TRBJ2-7, with D perhaps matching TRBD2 (6 bases). The germline V gene has CDR1 SQVTM and CDR2 ANQGSEA. This CDR3 region has 15 residues. Trimming cost V 1 base and J 0 bases, with 13 bases left between them. The CDR3 DNA reads as TGCAGCGTTGAAGGGGTACGGGGGAACTCCTACGAGCAGTACTTC. Protein product: CSVEGVRGNSYEQYF.

J is TRBJ1-3 and V is TRBV5-8, with D uncertain. The germline V gene has CDR1 SGHTS and CDR2 YDEGEE. The CDR3 runs to 16 residues. Trimming removed 0 bases at V and 4 bases at J, with 14 bases between. CDR3 bases: TGTGCCAGCAGCTTGGGTGTCAGGCAAGCCGGAAACACCATATATTTT. Protein sequence: CASSLGVRQAGNTIYF.

The chain uses TRBV6-4 and TRBJ2-7; weak D call: TRBD1 (6 bases). The CDR3 length is 14 residues. Germline V gives CDR1 MRHNA, CDR2 SNTAGT. The ends were cut back, 7 bases at V and 3 bases at J, with 16 bases in the middle. This CDR3 is CASKQGGSFYEQYF. The CDR3 DNA follows: TGTGCCAGCAAACAGGGTGGTTCATTCTACGAGCAGTACTTC.

J is TRBJ1-1 and V is TRBV5-6; 9 positions agree with TRBD1. V lost 4 bases, J lost 0 bases, and 16 bases stayed unmatched. The CDR3 runs to 19 residues. The germline V gene has CDR1 SGHDT and CDR2 YYEEEE. CDR3 in amino acids: CASSKRVTGGVRVNTEAFF. The CDR3 DNA reads TGTGCCAGCAGCAAAAGGGTCACAGGGGGCGTGAGGGTGAACACTGAAGCTTTCTTT.

The chain employs TRBV14 and TRBJ2-5; no definite D call. Trimming stripped 0 bases from V and 6 bases from J, with 5 bases between. CDR3 length: 12 amino acids. CDR1 and CDR2 from the germline V gene are SGHDN and FVKESK. The CDR3 reads CASSQDIQTQYF. In DNA form, the CDR3 reads TGTGCCAGCAGCCAAGACATCCAGACCCAGTACTTC.

The chain employs TRBV2 and TRBJ1-1; D might be TRBD1 (5 bases). The CDR3 totals 15 residues. Germline V gives CDR1 SNHLY, CDR2 FYNNEI. Trimming stripped 7 bases from V and 0 bases from J, with 15 bases between. CDR3: CASKPSGGLNTEAFF. The CDR3 DNA follows: TGTGCCAGCAAACCTTCCGGGGGTCTGAACACTGAAGCTTTCTTT.

The chain employs TRBV6-1 and TRBJ2-1, with TRBD1 matching over 7 bases. Trimming cost V 1 base and J 3 bases; bases outside gene matches: 3. Germline CDR1 is MNHNS and CDR2 is SASEGT. There are 15 residues in the CDR3. CDR3 coding DNA: TGTGCCAGCAGTGAAGGGACAGGCTACTACAATGAGCAGTTCTTC. Amino acid sequence: CASSEGTGYYNEQFF.